This T cell receptor beta chain stems from a study of regulatory T cells in long-lasting Graves disease. Described time point: newly diagnosed GD, antithyroid drugs for less than 3 months. The TCR library used RNA extracted from PBMCs. The sample holds many counts of this clonotype. The antigen remains undetermined. Building the TCR beta libraries relied on iRepertoire HTBI primers, and CDR3 regions underwent Arm-PCR. From the multiplex PCR reads, TCRdb called clonotypes with MiXCR, one entry per CDR3 protein. This table holds around 230,000 distinct CDR3 sequences, about 16% found once. Findings and limits, study-wide: Persistent Graves' patients showed a TCR diversity that was lower than that of newly diagnosed ones. Only a small sample size was used, which may have cut accuracy.

The TCR comes from a female donor with Graves disease. Here the sequenced sample was peripheral blood mononuclear cells (PBMCs), taken at new diagnosis, from a patient treated with antithyroid drugs.

CDR3 nucleotide sequence: TGCAGTGCTTTAACGGGACAGCTCACCGGGGAGCTGTTTTTT. Protein: CSALTGQLTGELFF. The chain has TRBV20-1 and TRBJ2-2; 7 bases agree with TRBD1. V was clipped by 5 bases and J by 4 bases; unmatched bases: 7. Germline values: CDR1 DFQATT, CDR2 SNEGSKA (reference sequence). This CDR3 spans 14 amino acids.